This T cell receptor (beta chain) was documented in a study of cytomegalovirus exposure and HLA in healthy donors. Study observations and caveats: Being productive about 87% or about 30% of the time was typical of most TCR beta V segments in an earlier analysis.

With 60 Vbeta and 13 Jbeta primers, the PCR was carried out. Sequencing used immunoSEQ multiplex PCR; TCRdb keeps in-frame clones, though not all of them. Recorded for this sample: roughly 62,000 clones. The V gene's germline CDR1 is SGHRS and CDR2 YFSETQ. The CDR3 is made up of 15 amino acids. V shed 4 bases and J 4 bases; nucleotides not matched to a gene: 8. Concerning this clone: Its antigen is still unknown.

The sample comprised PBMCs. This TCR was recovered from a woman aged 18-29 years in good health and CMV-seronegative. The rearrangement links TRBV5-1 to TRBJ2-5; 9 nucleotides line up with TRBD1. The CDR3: CASSVRDRVAETQYF. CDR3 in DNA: TGCGCCAGCAGCGTCCGGGACAGGGTAGCAGAGACCCAGTACTTC.